The rows below give T cell receptor beta chains drawn from one sample of a study of blood T cell repertoires in COVID-19. Assay used: immunoSEQ multiplex PCR; TCRdb lists only in-frame clones, some missing. Of about 370,000 clones listed, around 87% are singletons. The sequenced sample was peripheral blood. These receptor sequences come from a woman between 25 and 40 years old with COVID-19, enrolled during active disease. Both conserved end residues are part of each CDR3. Fields, in order: D gene, V gene, J gene, clone size, CDR3 DNA, CDR3 protein. A D gene is named only where the DNA matches it firmly. Size is stated for part of the rows, as once, few or many counts, or as a class when the clone is expanded.

d_call: -
v_call: TRBV5-5
j_call: TRBJ2-7
clone_size: -
cdr3_nt: TGTGCCAGCAGCTCTCTAGGAGTAGGACTTCACATCAACTACGAGCAGTACTTC
cdr3_aa: CASSSLGVGLHINYEQYF

d_call: -
v_call: TRBV18
j_call: TRBJ1-6
clone_size: -
cdr3_nt: TGTGCCAGCTCACCGGAGCCCGGGAATTCACCCCTCCACTTT
cdr3_aa: CASSPEPGNSPLHF

d_call: -
v_call: TRBV30
j_call: TRBJ1-1
clone_size: -
cdr3_nt: TGTGCCTGGGTGACTTTGAACACTGAAGCTTTCTTT
cdr3_aa: CAWVTLNTEAFF

d_call: -
v_call: TRBV3-1/TRBV3-2
j_call: TRBJ1-1
clone_size: -
cdr3_nt: TGTGCCAGCAGCCAGGGGGCGACGAACACTGAAGCTTTCTTT
cdr3_aa: CASSQGATNTEAFF

d_call: -
v_call: TRBV27
j_call: TRBJ2-7
clone_size: -
cdr3_nt: TGTGCCAGCAGTTACCCTAGCGCTCGGGAGCAGTACTTC
cdr3_aa: CASSYPSAREQYF

d_call: TRBD1
v_call: TRBV7-9
j_call: TRBJ2-1
clone_size: -
cdr3_nt: TGTGCCAGCAGCTCCCGGGACAGATACAATGAGCAGTTCTTC
cdr3_aa: CASSSRDRYNEQFF

d_call: TRBD2
v_call: TRBV30
j_call: TRBJ2-7
clone_size: few
cdr3_nt: TGTGCCTGGAATCTAGCGGGAGTTCCCGAGCAGTACTTC
cdr3_aa: CAWNLAGVPEQYF

d_call: TRBD1
v_call: TRBV7-9
j_call: TRBJ2-7
clone_size: few
cdr3_nt: TGTGCCAGCAGACATCGGGACAGGGAGGACGAGCAGTACTTC
cdr3_aa: CASRHRDREDEQYF

d_call: -
v_call: TRBV2
j_call: TRBJ2-5
clone_size: -
cdr3_nt: TGTGCCTCCAGGGCAGGGCTTGGGGAGACCCAGTACTTC
cdr3_aa: CASRAGLGETQYF

d_call: TRBD1
v_call: TRBV20-1
j_call: TRBJ1-5
clone_size: -
cdr3_nt: TGCAGTGCTAGTACAGGGGGCTGGGGACAGCCCCAGCATTTT
cdr3_aa: CSASTGGWGQPQHF

d_call: -
v_call: TRBV12-1
j_call: TRBJ1-5
clone_size: -
cdr3_nt: TGTGCCAGCAGCTGCCGGGACAGGGGGCTCGCACGGCAGCCCCAGCATTTT
cdr3_aa: CASSCRDRGLARQPQHF

d_call: TRBD1
v_call: TRBV24-1
j_call: TRBJ2-5
clone_size: -
cdr3_nt: TGTGCCTCTCGTCCAGAATACAGGGGGCTGGTGGAGACCCAGTACTTC
cdr3_aa: CASRPEYRGLVETQYF

d_call: TRBD2
v_call: TRBV2
j_call: TRBJ2-1
clone_size: -
cdr3_nt: TGTGCCAGCAGACTAGCGGGAGGGTCCAGTGAGCAGTTCTTC
cdr3_aa: CASRLAGGSSEQFF

d_call: -
v_call: TRBV19
j_call: TRBJ1-5
clone_size: few
cdr3_nt: TGTGCCAGTAGTATCAGGGCTAGCAATCAGCCCCAGCATTTT
cdr3_aa: CASSIRASNQPQHF

d_call: -
v_call: TRBV14
j_call: TRBJ2-7
clone_size: -
cdr3_nt: TGTGCCAGCAGCCCTCGACTAGGAGGCGAGCAGTACTTC
cdr3_aa: CASSPRLGGEQYF

d_call: TRBD2
v_call: TRBV4-2
j_call: TRBJ2-7
clone_size: -
cdr3_nt: TGTGCCAGCAGCCAGCTCCCCCGGGGGAGGGTTGAGGAGCAGTACTTC
cdr3_aa: CASSQLPRGRVEEQYF

d_call: -
v_call: TRBV9
j_call: TRBJ1-3
clone_size: few
cdr3_nt: TGTGCCAGCAGCATAACTTGGGGAAACACCATATATTTT
cdr3_aa: CASSITWGNTIYF

d_call: -
v_call: TRBV7-2
j_call: TRBJ2-1
clone_size: -
cdr3_nt: TGTGCCAGCAGCCCGCAGTACAATGAGCAGTTCTTC
cdr3_aa: CASSPQYNEQFF

d_call: -
v_call: TRBV28
j_call: TRBJ1-2
clone_size: -
cdr3_nt: TGTGCCAGCAGTTTAAGCGGCAACTATGGCTACACCTTC
cdr3_aa: CASSLSGNYGYTF

d_call: TRBD2
v_call: TRBV19
j_call: TRBJ2-7
clone_size: -
cdr3_nt: TGTGCCACCAATAGCGGGAGGCCCCCCGAGCAGTACTTC
cdr3_aa: CATNSGRPPEQYF

d_call: TRBD1
v_call: TRBV18
j_call: TRBJ1-6
clone_size: -
cdr3_nt: TGTGCCAGCTCAGCCTCGGGACAGGGCAGAGACTCACCCCTCCACTTT
cdr3_aa: CASSASGQGRDSPLHF

d_call: TRBD2
v_call: TRBV28
j_call: TRBJ2-7
clone_size: -
cdr3_nt: TGTGCCAGCAGTTTGGGGACTAGCGGCACCTACGAGCAGTACTTC
cdr3_aa: CASSLGTSGTYEQYF

d_call: TRBD2
v_call: TRBV7-3
j_call: TRBJ2-1
clone_size: -
cdr3_nt: TGTGCCAGCAGCTTACGCGGGGGACCCTACAATGAGCAGTTCTTC
cdr3_aa: CASSLRGGPYNEQFF

d_call: -
v_call: TRBV4-3
j_call: TRBJ1-2
clone_size: -
cdr3_nt: TGCGCCAGCAGCCAAGAGGTGGCCAGGGGATGGTATGGCTACACCTTC
cdr3_aa: CASSQEVARGWYGYTF

d_call: TRBD1
v_call: TRBV4-2
j_call: TRBJ2-3
clone_size: -
cdr3_nt: TGTGCCAGCAGCCACCGAGGGACAGTCAGAAGCACAGATACGCAGTATTTT
cdr3_aa: CASSHRGTVRSTDTQYF